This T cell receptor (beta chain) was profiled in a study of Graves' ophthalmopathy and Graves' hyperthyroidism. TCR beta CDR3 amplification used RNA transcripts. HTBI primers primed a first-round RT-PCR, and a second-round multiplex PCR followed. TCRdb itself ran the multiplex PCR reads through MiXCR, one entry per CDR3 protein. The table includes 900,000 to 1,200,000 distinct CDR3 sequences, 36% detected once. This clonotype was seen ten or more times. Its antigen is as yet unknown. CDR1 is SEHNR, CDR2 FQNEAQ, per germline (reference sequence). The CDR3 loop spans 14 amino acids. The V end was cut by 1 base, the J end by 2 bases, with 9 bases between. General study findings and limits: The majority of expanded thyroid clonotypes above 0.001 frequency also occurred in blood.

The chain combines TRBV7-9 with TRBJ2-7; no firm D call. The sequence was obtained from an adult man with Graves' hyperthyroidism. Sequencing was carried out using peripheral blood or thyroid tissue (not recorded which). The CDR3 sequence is CASSLGTVTYEQYF. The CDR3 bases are TGTGCCAGCAGCTTAGGTACGGTTACCTACGAGCAGTACTTC.